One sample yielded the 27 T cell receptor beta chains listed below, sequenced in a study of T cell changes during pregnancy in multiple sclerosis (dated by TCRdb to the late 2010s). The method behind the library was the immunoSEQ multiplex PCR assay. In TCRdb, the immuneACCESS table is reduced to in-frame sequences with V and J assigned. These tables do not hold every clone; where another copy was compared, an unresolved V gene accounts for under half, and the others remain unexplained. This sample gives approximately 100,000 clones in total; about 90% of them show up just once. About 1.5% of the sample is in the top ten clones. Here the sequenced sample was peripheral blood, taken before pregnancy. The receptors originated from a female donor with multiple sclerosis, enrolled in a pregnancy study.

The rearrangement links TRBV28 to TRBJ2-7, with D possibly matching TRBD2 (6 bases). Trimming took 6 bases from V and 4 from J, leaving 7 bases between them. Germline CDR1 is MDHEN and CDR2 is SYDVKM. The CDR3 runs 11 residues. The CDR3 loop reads CASREGYEQYF. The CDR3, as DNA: TGTGCCAGCAGGGAGGGATACGAGCAGTACTTC.

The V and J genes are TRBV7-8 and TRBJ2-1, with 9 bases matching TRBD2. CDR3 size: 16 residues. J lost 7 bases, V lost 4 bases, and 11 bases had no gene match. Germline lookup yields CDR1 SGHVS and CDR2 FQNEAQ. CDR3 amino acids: CASSSSGSGSRNEQFF. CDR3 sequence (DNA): TGTGCCAGCAGCTCCAGTGGTAGCGGGAGTCGGAATGAGCAGTTCTTC.

The CDR3 DNA reads as TGTGCCAGCAGACCCTGGGAAAGTCAGGGGCATCAGCCCCAGCATTTT. Translation gives CASRPWESQGHQPQHF. The gene calls are TRBV28 and TRBJ1-5, with a weak D call TRBD1 (6 bases). Trimming stripped 6 bases from V and 5 bases from J, with 20 bases between. Germline CDR1 MDHEN, CDR2 SYDVKM. This CDR3 has 16 amino acids.

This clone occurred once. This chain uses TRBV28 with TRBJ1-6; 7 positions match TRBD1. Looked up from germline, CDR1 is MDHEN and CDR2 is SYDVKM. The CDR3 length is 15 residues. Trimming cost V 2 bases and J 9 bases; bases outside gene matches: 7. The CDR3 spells CASSLPQTGSSPLHF. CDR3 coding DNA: TGTGCCAGCAGTTTACCCCAGACAGGGTCTTCACCCCTCCACTTT.

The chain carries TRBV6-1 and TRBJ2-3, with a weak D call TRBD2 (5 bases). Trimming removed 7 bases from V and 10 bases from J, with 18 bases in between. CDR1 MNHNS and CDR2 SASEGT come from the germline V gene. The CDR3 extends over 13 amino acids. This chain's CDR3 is CASIFFGDRAQYF. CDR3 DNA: TGTGCCAGCATCTTCTTCGGGGATAGGGCGCAGTATTTT.

The CDR3 nucleotides are TGTGCCAGCAGCCCTCTCGGGAGCCCCTACGAGCAGTACTTC. As protein: CASSPLGSPYEQYF. The V and J genes are TRBV4-2 and TRBJ2-7; possible D gene TRBD2, 6 bases. The V gene's germline CDR1 is LGHNA and CDR2 YNFKEQ. The V and J ends lost 4 bases and 2 bases respectively, with 12 bases between them. The CDR3 spans 14 residues.

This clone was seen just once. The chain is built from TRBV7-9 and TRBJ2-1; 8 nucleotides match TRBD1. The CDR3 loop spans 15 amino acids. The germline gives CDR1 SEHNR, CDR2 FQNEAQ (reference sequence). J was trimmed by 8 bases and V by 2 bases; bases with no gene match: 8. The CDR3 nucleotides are TGTGCCAGCAGCTTAAGGGACAGGCCCTCGGATGAGCAGTTCTTC. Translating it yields CASSLRDRPSDEQFF.

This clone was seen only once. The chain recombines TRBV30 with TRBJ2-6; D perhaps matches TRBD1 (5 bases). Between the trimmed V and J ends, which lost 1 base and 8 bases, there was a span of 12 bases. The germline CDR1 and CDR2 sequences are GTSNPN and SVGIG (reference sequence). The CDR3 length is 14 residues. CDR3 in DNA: TGTGCCTGGAGTGCTACAGGCCCTTCCAACGTCCTGACTTTC. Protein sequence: CAWSATGPSNVLTF.

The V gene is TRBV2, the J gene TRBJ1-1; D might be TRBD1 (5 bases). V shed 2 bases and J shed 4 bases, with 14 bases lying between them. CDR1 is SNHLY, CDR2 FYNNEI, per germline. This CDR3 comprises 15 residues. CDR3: CASSEMGVGGTEAFF. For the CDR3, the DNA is TGTGCCAGCAGTGAAATGGGGGTGGGGGGCACTGAAGCTTTCTTT.

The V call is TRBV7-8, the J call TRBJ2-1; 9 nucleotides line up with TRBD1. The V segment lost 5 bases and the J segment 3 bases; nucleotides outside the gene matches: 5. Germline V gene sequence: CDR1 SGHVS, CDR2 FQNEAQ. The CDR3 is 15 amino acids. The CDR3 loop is CASSGRDRDYNEQFF. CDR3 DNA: TGTGCCAGCAGCGGCCGGGACAGGGACTACAATGAGCAGTTCTTC.

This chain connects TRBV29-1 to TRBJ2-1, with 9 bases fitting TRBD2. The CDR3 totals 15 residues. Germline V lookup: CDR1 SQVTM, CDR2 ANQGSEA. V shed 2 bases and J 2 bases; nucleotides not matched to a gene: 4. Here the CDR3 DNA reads TGCAGCGTTGAAAAACTAGCGGGCGCCTACAATGAGCAGTTCTTC. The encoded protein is CSVEKLAGAYNEQFF.

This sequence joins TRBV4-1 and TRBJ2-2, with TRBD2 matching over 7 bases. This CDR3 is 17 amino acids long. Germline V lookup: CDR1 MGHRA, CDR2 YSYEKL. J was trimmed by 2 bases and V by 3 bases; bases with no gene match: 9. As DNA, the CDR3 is TGCGCCAGCAGCCAGCCGGGGGGAGGCCCAAACACCGGGGAGCTGTTTTTT. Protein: CASSQPGGGPNTGELFF.

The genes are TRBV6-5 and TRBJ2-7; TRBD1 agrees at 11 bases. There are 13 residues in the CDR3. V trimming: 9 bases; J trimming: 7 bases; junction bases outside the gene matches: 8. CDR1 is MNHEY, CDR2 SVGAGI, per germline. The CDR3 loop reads CASHADRGREQYF. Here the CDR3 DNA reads TGTGCCAGTCATGCGGACAGGGGGCGTGAGCAGTACTTC.

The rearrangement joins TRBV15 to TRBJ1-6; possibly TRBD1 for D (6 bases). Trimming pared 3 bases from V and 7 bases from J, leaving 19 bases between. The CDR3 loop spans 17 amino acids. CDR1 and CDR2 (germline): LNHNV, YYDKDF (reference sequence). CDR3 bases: TGTGCCACCAGCAGGGTTGTGGGGGCTGGAGGCAATTCACCCCTCCACTTT. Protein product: CATSRVVGAGGNSPLHF.

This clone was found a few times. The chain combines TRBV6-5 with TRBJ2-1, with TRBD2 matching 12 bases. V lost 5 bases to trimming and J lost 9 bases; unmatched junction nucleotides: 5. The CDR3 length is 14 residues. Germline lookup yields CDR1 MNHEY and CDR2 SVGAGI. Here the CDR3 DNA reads TGTGCCAGCAGTGAACTAGCGGGGGGAGGTGAGCAGTTCTTC. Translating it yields CASSELAGGGEQFF.

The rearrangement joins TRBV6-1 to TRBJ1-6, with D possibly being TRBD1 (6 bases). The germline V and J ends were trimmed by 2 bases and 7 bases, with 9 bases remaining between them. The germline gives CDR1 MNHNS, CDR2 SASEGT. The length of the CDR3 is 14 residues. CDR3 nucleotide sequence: TGTGCCAGCAGTGAACAGGGGCGGAATTCACCCCTCCACTTT. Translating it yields CASSEQGRNSPLHF.

The CDR3 loop is CASSTGGSTKETQYF. The CDR3 DNA follows: TGTGCCAGCAGCACGGGAGGCAGCACGAAAGAGACCCAGTACTTC. The genes are TRBV11-3 and TRBJ2-5; 7 bases are a match to TRBD2. This CDR3 has 15 residues. From germline, CDR1 is SGHNT and CDR2 YENEEA. V was clipped by 5 bases and J by 3 bases; unmatched bases: 9.

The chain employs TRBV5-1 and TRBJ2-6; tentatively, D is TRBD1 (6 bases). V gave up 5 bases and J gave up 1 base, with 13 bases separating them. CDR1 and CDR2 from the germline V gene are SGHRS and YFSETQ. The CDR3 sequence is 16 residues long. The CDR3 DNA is TGCGCCAGCAGTCGACAGGTACCTTCTGGGGCCAACGTCCTGACTTTC. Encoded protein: CASSRQVPSGANVLTF.

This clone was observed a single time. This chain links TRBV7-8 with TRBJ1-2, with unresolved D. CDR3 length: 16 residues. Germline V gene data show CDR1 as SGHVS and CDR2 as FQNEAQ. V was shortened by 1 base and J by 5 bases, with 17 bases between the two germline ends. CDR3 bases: TGTGCCAGCAGCTTAGGGGCGGGAGCCGGAGTTTATGGCTACACCTTC. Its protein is CASSLGAGAGVYGYTF.

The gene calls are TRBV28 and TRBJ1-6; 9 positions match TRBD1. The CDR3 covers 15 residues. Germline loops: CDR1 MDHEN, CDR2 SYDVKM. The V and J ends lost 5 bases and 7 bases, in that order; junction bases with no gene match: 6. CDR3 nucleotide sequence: TGTGCCAGCAGTACAGGGGGCGGGATGAATTCACCCCTCCACTTT. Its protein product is CASSTGGGMNSPLHF.

CDR3 amino acids: CASSTDSFYGYTF. CDR3 DNA sequence: TGTGCCAGCAGCACGGACAGTTTCTATGGCTACACCTTC. The chain employs TRBV5-4 and TRBJ1-2; D is possibly TRBD1 (6 bases). CDR3 length: 13 amino acids. Trimming removed 4 bases at V and 4 bases at J, with 11 bases between. Germline values: CDR1 SGHNT, CDR2 YYREEE (reference sequence).

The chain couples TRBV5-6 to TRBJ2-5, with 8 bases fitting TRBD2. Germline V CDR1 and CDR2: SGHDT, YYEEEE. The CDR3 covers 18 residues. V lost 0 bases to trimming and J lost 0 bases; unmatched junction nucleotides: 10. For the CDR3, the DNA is TGTGCCAGCAGCTTGGTAGTTGGGTCTAGCGGGTACCAAGAGACCCAGTACTTC. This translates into CASSLVVGSSGYQETQYF.

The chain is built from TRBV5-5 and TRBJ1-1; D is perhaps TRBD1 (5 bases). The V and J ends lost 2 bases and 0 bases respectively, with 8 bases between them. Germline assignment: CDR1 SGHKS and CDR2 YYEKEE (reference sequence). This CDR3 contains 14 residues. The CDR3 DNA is TGTGCCAGCAGCTTCGCAGGGTTGAACACTGAAGCTTTCTTT. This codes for CASSFAGLNTEAFF.

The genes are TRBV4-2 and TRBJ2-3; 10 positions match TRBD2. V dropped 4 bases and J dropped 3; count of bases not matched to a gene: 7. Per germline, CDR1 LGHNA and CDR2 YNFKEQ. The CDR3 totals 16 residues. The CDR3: CASSRGLAEGTDTQYF. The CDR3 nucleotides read TGTGCCAGCAGCCGCGGACTAGCGGAGGGGACAGATACGCAGTATTTT.

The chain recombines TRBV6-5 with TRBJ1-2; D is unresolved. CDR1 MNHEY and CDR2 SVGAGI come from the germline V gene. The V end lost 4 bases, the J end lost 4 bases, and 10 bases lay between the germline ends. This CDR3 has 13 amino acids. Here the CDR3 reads CASSSGRFYGYTF. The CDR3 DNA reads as TGTGCCAGCAGTTCCGGTCGTTTCTATGGCTACACCTTC.

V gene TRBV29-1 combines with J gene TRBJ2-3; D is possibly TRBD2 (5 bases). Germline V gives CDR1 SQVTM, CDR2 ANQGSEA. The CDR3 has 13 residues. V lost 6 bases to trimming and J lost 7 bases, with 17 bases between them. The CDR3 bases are TGCAGCGTCAAGGACTTCCCCGGGAATACGCAGTATTTT. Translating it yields CSVKDFPGNTQYF.

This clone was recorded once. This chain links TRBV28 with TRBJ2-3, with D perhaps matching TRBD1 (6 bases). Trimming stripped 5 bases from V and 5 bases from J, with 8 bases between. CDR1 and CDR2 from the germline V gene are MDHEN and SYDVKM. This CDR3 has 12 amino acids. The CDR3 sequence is CASSPGEDTQYF. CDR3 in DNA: TGTGCCAGCAGTCCAGGGGAAGATACGCAGTATTTT.